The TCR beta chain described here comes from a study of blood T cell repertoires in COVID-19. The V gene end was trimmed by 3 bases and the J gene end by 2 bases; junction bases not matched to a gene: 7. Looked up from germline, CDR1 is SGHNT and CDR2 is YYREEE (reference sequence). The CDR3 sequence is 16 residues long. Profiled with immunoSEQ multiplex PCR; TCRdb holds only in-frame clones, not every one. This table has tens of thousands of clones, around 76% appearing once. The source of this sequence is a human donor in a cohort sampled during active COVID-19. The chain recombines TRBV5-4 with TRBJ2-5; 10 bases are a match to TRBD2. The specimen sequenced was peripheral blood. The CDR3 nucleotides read TGTGCCAGCAGCTCGGGAGCGGGGGGGATACAAGAGACCCAGTACTTC. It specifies CASSSGAGGIQETQYF.